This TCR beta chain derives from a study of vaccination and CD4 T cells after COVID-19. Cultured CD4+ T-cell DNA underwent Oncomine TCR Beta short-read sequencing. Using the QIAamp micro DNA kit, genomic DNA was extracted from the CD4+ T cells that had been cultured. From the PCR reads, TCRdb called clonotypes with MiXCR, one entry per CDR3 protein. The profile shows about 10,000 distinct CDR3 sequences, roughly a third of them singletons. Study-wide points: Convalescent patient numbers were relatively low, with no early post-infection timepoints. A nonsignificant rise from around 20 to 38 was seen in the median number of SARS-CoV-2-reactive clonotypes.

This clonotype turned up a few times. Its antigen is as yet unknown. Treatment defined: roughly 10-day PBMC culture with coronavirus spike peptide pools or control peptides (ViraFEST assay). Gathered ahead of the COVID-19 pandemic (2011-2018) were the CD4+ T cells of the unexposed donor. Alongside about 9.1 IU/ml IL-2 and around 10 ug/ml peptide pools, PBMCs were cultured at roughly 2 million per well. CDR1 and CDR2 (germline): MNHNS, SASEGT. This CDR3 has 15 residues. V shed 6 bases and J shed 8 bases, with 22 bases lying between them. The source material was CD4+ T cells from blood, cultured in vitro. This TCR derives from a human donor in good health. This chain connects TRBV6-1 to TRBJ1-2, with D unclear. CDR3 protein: CASSQLPLGPGGYTF. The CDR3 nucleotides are TGTGCCAGCAGCCAATTACCCCTCGGTCCTGGCGGCTACACCTTC.